The 24 T cell receptor beta chains given below trace back to one sample, sequenced in a study of T cell repertoires in cytomegalovirus infection. No antigen is known for these receptors. TCRdb re-called the reads with MiXCR, one entry per CDR3 protein. Of about 500,000 distinct CDR3 sequences in the sample, about 33% were seen once. The sequences come from cultured PBMCs, collected from culture after CMV antigen stimulation. All receptors derive from a human donor in good health (CMV status not recorded). Some clones in this sample may be carry-over from other donors' samples.

This chain uses TRBV12-3 or TRBV12-4 with TRBJ2-1, with TRBD2 identical over 9 bases. The CDR3 totals 15 residues. The trim removed 6 bases at V and 7 bases at J, leaving 10 bases unmatched. As DNA, the CDR3 is TGTGCCAGCAGCCCCCAGGTAGCGGGAGTGAATGAGCAGTTCTTC. As protein: CASSPQVAGVNEQFF.

The chain links TRBV6-1 to TRBJ2-7; 7 bases fit TRBD1. The CDR3 is 14 residues long. From germline, CDR1 is MNHNS and CDR2 SASEGT. V shed 5 bases, J shed 2 bases, and the junction held 6 bases outside the gene matches. This CDR3 is CASSTTGIPYEQYV. The CDR3, as DNA: TGTGCCAGCAGTACGACAGGGATCCCCTACGAGCAGTACGTC.

The genes are TRBV7-6 and TRBJ1-3, with D unresolved. The CDR3 spans 14 residues. Looked up from germline, CDR1 is SGHVS and CDR2 is FNYEAQ. With 3 bases removed from V and 2 bases from J, the gap between germline ends came to 8 bases. The CDR3 sequence is CASSFRTPGNTIYF. CDR3 nucleotides: TGTGCCAGCAGCTTTCGGACCCCTGGAAACACCATATATTTT.

This chain connects TRBV7-9 to TRBJ1-4; TRBD1 might be the D (6 bases). The germline CDR1 and CDR2 sequences are SEHNR and FQNEAQ (reference sequence). The CDR3 covers 13 residues. V gave up 7 bases and J gave up 8 bases, with 14 bases separating them. CDR3 DNA sequence: TGTGCCAGCAACCAGGGGTTTGGGGAAAAACTGTTTTTT. Translating gives CASNQGFGEKLFF.

This rearrangement joins TRBV6-6 to TRBJ2-7; tentative D call: TRBD1 (6 bases). This CDR3 is built from 13 residues. The germline V and J ends were trimmed by 6 bases and 0 bases, with 9 bases remaining between them. Germline loops: CDR1 MNHNY, CDR2 SVGAGI (reference sequence). The CDR3 loop is CASREQGSYEQYF. CDR3 bases: TGTGCCAGCAGGGAACAGGGCTCCTACGAGCAGTACTTC.

V and J are TRBV4-3 and TRBJ2-1; 11 bases are a match to TRBD2. CDR3 size: 17 residues. Germline CDR1 reads LGHNA; CDR2 reads YSLEER. With 2 bases clipped from V and 4 bases from J, the junction kept 7 bases outside the gene matches. CDR3 loop: CASSQQLAGGRYNEQFF. The CDR3 nucleotides read TGCGCCAGCAGCCAACAATTAGCGGGAGGGCGATACAATGAGCAGTTCTTC.

V and J are TRBV19 and TRBJ1-2; D gene unclear. Between the trimmed V and J ends, which lost 3 bases and 6 bases, there was a span of 8 bases. The CDR3 is 12 residues long. Germline V gene sequence: CDR1 LNHDA, CDR2 SQIVND (reference sequence). CDR3 in DNA: TGTGCCAGTAGTATGGGCCCGGATGGCTACACCTTC. Encoded protein: CASSMGPDGYTF.

The rearrangement uses TRBV6-2 or TRBV6-3 and TRBJ1-5; maybe TRBD1 (5 bases). V dropped 3 bases and J dropped 4 bases, with 7 bases sitting between them. Germline CDR1 and CDR2: MNHEY and SVGEGT. CDR3 length: 13 residues. CDR3 sequence: CASSYDSNQPQHF. CDR3 DNA sequence: TGTGCCAGCAGTTATGACAGTAATCAGCCCCAGCATTTT.

The sample holds a few counts of this clonotype. The chain joins TRBV11-2 to TRBJ2-1; 10 bases line up with TRBD1. After removal of 4 bases from V and 5 bases from J, the junction contained 5 bases not matched to a gene. The CDR3 consists of 15 residues. CDR1 is SGHAT, CDR2 FQNNGV, per germline. The CDR3 protein is CASSYDRGQNNEQFF. The CDR3 coding sequence is TGTGCCAGCAGCTATGACAGGGGGCAGAACAATGAGCAGTTCTTC. Full variable domain (rest looked up from reference TRBV11-2 and TRBJ2-1): EAGVAQSPRYKIIEKRQSVAFWCNPISGHATLYWYQQILGQGPKLLIQFQNNGVVDDSQLPKDRFSAERLKGVDSTLKIQPAKLEDSAVYLCASSYDRGQNNEQFFGPGTRLTVL.

The chain has TRBV29-1 and TRBJ2-1; D is unresolved. The CDR3 extends over 14 amino acids. Trimming took 5 bases from V and 0 from J, leaving 11 bases between them. Germline values: CDR1 SQVTM, CDR2 ANQGSEA. The CDR3, as DNA: TGCAGCGTTTACACAACGAGCTCCTACAATGAGCAGTTCTTC. Translating gives CSVYTTSSYNEQFF.

This rearrangement joins TRBV2 to TRBJ2-4; D gene ambiguous. CDR3 length equals 14 residues. Germline CDR1 and CDR2: SNHLY and FYNNEI. V lost 5 bases to trimming and J lost 9 bases, with 17 bases between them. CDR3 bases: TGTGCCAGCAGTCTACGCGTGGACCCGGGCATTCAGTACTTC. This encodes CASSLRVDPGIQYF.

The CDR3 nucleotides read TGCAGTGCTAGACCCGGGACGGAGAGGGGCTACACCTTC. Protein product: CSARPGTERGYTF. The rearrangement uses TRBV20-1 and TRBJ1-2; perhaps TRBD1 as D (5 bases). V was trimmed by 2 bases and J by 8 bases, leaving 15 bases between them. CDR1 is DFQATT, CDR2 SNEGSKA, per germline (reference sequence). The CDR3 consists of 13 residues.

The sample holds one count of this clonotype. The J gene is TRBJ2-5, the V gene TRBV5-4; 8 bases are a match to TRBD2. CDR3 length: 16 amino acids. J lost 2 bases, V lost 1 base, and 7 bases had no gene match. From germline, CDR1 is SGHNT and CDR2 YYREEE (reference sequence). The CDR3 loop is CASSLNAGGRQETQYF. The CDR3 DNA sequence: TGTGCCAGCAGCTTGAACGCAGGCGGGAGGCAAGAGACCCAGTACTTC.

This clonotype was found many times. This rearrangement joins TRBV7-2 to TRBJ2-1, with 16 bases that match TRBD2. The CDR3 length is 19 residues. Germline loops: CDR1 SGHTA, CDR2 FQGNSA. Losses at the gene ends were 5 bases for V and 6 bases for J; bases not matched to a gene: 13. The CDR3 region is CASSPAGTSGRAMINEQFF. The DNA for the CDR3 is TGTGCCAGCAGCCCCGCCGGGACTAGCGGGAGGGCTATGATCAATGAGCAGTTCTTC.

This clonotype was detected only a few times. The J gene is TRBJ2-3, the V gene TRBV7-3, with TRBD2 matching 9 bases. Trimming removed 0 bases from V and 6 bases from J; junction bases left unmatched: 4. This CDR3 comprises 15 residues. Per germline, CDR1 SGHTA and CDR2 FQGTGA. DNA of the CDR3: TGTGCCAGCAGCTTAACTAGCGGGAGTTTGGATACGCAGTATTTT. Translating gives CASSLTSGSLDTQYF.

This chain connects TRBV5-6 to TRBJ2-3; 8 nucleotides agree with TRBD2. This CDR3 contains 17 residues. V dropped 6 bases and J dropped 4; count of bases not matched to a gene: 16. Germline values: CDR1 SGHDT, CDR2 YYEEEE. For the CDR3, the DNA is TGTGCCAGCACCAACGTTGTCAGACTAGCGAGATCAGATACGCAGTATTTT. This translates into CASTNVVRLARSDTQYF.

The gene calls are TRBV12-3 or TRBV12-4 and TRBJ1-5; tentatively, D is TRBD1 (5 bases). V shed 6 bases and J shed 0 bases, with 12 bases lying between them. CDR3 length: 15 residues. CDR3 DNA sequence: TGTGCCAGCAGATATACAGGATTTAGCAATCAGCCCCAGCATTTT. This gives the protein CASRYTGFSNQPQHF.

This clonotype showed up many times. The V and J genes are TRBV7-2 and TRBJ1-1; D is unresolved. Trimming pared 0 bases from V and 1 base from J, leaving 6 bases between. The length of the CDR3 is 14 residues. CDR1 is SGHTA, CDR2 FQGNSA, per germline. The CDR3 region has the DNA TGTGCCAGCAGCTTAGCGGGGAAGAACACTGAAGCTTTCTTT. It translates to CASSLAGKNTEAFF.

V and J are TRBV6-2 or TRBV6-3 and TRBJ2-1; D perhaps matches TRBD1 (6 bases). The CDR3 totals 14 residues. Germline V gene sequence: CDR1 MNHEY, CDR2 SVGEGT. Trimming took off 5 bases at V and 2 bases at J, with 10 bases between the two ends. Here the CDR3 DNA reads TGTGCCAGCAGTCGGACAGAGCCCTACAATGAGCAGTTCTTC. Its translation: CASSRTEPYNEQFF.

The rearrangement links TRBV7-9 to TRBJ2-7; TRBD2 aligns across 7 bases. From germline, CDR1 is SEHNR and CDR2 FQNEAQ (reference sequence). This CDR3 spans 14 amino acids. Trimming at V came to 4 bases and at J to 2 bases, leaving 5 bases not matched to a gene. DNA for the CDR3: TGTGCCAGCAGCTGGCGGGAGTTACCCTACGAGCAGTACTTC. Its protein is CASSWRELPYEQYF.

The rearrangement links TRBV19 to TRBJ2-1; D uncertain. Trimming stripped 1 base from V and 0 bases from J, with 10 bases between. Germline loops: CDR1 LNHDA, CDR2 SQIVND (reference sequence). This CDR3 has 16 amino acids. CDR3 nucleotides: TGTGCCAGTAGTATAGTGGCGGTAAGCTCCTACAATGAGCAGTTCTTC. This gives the protein CASSIVAVSSYNEQFF.

This chain uses TRBV5-4 with TRBJ1-1; 7 bases align to TRBD1. The CDR3 runs to 14 residues. The germline V gene encodes CDR1 SGHNT and CDR2 YYREEE (reference sequence). J lost 3 bases, V lost 4 bases, and 6 bases had no gene match. The CDR3 DNA reads TGTGCCAGCAGCCGCGGCAGGGGGGACACTGAAGCTTTCTTT. Translated, it gives CASSRGRGDTEAFF.

The chain combines TRBV20-1 with TRBJ2-7; no clear D gene. CDR3 length equals 11 residues. Trimming took off 5 bases at V and 2 bases at J, with 7 bases between the two ends. The V gene's germline CDR1 is DFQATT and CDR2 SNEGSKA (reference sequence). CDR3 amino acids: CSARRTYEQYF. CDR3 DNA: TGCAGTGCTCGCAGGACCTACGAGCAGTACTTC.

This chain uses TRBV10-3 with TRBJ2-3; 8 nucleotides match TRBD2. With V trimmed by 6 bases and J by 2 bases, 13 bases remained unmatched. Germline values: CDR1 ENHRY, CDR2 SYGVKD. The CDR3 totals 17 residues. CDR3 nucleotides: TGTGCCATCAGAGACTCCGTAGCGGGATCAACCACAGATACGCAGTATTTT. Translation: CAIRDSVAGSTTDTQYF.